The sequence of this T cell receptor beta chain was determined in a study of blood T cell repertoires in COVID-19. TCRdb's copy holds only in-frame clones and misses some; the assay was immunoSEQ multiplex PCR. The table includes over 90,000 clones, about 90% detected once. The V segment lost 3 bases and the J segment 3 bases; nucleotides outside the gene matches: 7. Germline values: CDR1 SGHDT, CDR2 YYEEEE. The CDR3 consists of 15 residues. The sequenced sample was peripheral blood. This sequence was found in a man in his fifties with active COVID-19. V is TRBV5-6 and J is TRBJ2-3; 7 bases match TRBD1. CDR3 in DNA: TGTGCCAGCAGCTCCCCCCAGGGGGTTACAGATACGCAGTATTTT. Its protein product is CASSSPQGVTDTQYF.